This T cell receptor (beta chain) was sequenced in a study of CD8 T cells in Susac syndrome. Study-wide results and limits: The study acknowledged a relatively small number of individuals in its TCR sequencing and HLA analysis.

This clonotype was recorded only once. Its antigen is not identified. Per the germline V gene, CDR1 is SGHAT and CDR2 is FQNNGV. The CDR3 extends over 14 amino acids. V shed 3 bases and J shed 4 bases, with 13 bases lying between them. An amount of RNA that ranged from roughly 0.45 to 1 ug was reverse transcribed with random hexamers. By means of immunoSEQ multiplex PCR, TCR beta CDR3 spanning 54 Vbeta and 13 Jbeta underwent amplification. TCRdb passed the immunoSEQ multiplex PCR reads through MiXCR, listing each CDR3 protein once. The sample lists about 140,000 distinct CDR3 sequences; about 94% were seen once.

The genes are TRBV11-2 and TRBJ2-7, with a weak D call TRBD1 (7 bases). This sequence was found in a human donor in good health. The specimen sequenced was CD8+ T cells from PBMCs. The CDR3 is CASSFGQGGYEQYF. The CDR3 DNA reads TGTGCCAGCAGCTTCGGTCAGGGGGGTTACGAGCAGTACTTC.